This T cell receptor beta chain derives from a study of blood T cell repertoires in COVID-19. About the study: Nucleic acid was either cDNA or gDNA, and it came from T cells, B-cell-depleted T cells, or PBMCs.

The V end lost 4 bases, the J end lost 10 bases, and 17 bases lay between the germline ends. There are 13 residues in the CDR3. Germline-derived CDR1 and CDR2 are SGHTS and YDEGEE. Using immunoSEQ multiplex PCR, the repertoire was profiled, and TCRdb retains in-frame clones only, with some absent. The sample lists around 220,000 clones; roughly 80% were seen once. Sequenced input: peripheral blood. The clonotype originates from a man under 40 with active or convalescent COVID-19. V gene TRBV5-8 combines with J gene TRBJ2-5, with D possibly matching TRBD2 (6 bases). This CDR3 is CASSTRGGGVQYF. CDR3 DNA: TGTGCCAGCAGCACCCGAGGAGGAGGGGTCCAGTACTTC.